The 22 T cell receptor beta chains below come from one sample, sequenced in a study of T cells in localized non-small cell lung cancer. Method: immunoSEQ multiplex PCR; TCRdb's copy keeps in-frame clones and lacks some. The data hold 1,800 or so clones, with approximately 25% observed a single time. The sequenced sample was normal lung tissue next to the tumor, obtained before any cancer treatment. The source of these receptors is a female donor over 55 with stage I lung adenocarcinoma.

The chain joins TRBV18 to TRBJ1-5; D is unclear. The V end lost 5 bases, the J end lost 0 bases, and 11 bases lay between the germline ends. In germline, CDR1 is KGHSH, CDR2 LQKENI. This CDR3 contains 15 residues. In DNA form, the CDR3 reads TGTGCCAGCTCATCCGTGGGTTATAGCAATCAGCCCCAGCATTTT. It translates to CASSSVGYSNQPQHF.

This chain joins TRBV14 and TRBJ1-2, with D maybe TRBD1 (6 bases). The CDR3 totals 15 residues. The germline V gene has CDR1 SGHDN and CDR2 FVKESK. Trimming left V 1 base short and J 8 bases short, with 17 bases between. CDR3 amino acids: CASSQVITGPEGYTF. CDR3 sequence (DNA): TGTGCCAGCAGCCAAGTAATTACAGGGCCCGAGGGCTACACCTTC.

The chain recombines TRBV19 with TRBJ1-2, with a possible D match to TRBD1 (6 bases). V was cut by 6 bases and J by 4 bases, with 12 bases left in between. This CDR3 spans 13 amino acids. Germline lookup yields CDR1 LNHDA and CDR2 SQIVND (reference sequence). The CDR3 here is CASSRGTPYGYTF. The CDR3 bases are TGTGCCAGTAGCAGAGGGACACCCTATGGCTACACCTTC. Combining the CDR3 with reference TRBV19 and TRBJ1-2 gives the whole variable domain DGGITQSPKYLFRKEGQNVTLSCEQNLNHDAMYWYRQDPGQGLRLIYYSQIVNDFQKGDIAEGYSVSREKKESFPLTVTSAQKNPTAFYLCASSRGTPYGYTFGSGTRLTVV.

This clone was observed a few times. This CDR3 is CASSFSQGAGEQYF. The CDR3 coding sequence is TGTGCCAGCAGCTTCTCACAGGGGGCGGGAGAGCAGTACTTC. The rearrangement joins TRBV11-3 to TRBJ2-7, with 9 bases that match TRBD1. With 3 bases clipped from V and 7 bases from J, the junction kept 7 bases outside the gene matches. This CDR3 contains 14 residues. The V gene's germline CDR1 is SGHNT and CDR2 YENEEA.

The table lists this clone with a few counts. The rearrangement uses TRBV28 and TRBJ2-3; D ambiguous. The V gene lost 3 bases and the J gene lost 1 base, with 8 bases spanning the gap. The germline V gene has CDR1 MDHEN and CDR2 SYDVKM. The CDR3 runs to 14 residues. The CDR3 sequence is CASSFLSGTDTQYF. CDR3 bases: TGTGCCAGCAGTTTCTTAAGCGGCACAGATACGCAGTATTTT.

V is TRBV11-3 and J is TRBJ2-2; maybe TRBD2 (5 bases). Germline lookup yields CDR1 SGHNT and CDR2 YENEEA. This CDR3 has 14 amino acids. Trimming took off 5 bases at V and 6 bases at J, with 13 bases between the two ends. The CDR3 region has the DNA TGTGCCAGCAGCCTAACGGGGATATCCGGGGAGCTGTTTTTT. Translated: CASSLTGISGELFF.

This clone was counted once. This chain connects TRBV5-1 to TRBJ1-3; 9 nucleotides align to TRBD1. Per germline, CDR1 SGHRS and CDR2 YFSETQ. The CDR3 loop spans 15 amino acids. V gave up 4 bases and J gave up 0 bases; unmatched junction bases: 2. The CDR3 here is CASSMTGGSGNTIYF. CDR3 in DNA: TGCGCCAGCAGCATGACAGGGGGCTCTGGAAACACCATATATTTT.

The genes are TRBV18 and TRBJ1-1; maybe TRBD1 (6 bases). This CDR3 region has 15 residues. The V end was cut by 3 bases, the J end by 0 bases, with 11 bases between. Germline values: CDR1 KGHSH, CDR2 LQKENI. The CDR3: CASSPRQAVNTEAFF. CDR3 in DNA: TGTGCCAGCTCACCCCGACAGGCGGTGAACACTGAAGCTTTCTTT.

The CDR3 reads CASSPGTGGGYGYTF. The CDR3 coding sequence is TGTGCCAGCTCACCAGGGACAGGGGGCGGCTATGGCTACACCTTC. V is TRBV18 and J is TRBJ1-2; 12 bases are shared with TRBD1. CDR1 and CDR2 (germline): KGHSH, LQKENI. CDR3 size: 15 residues. With V trimmed by 2 bases and J by 4 bases, 2 bases remained unmatched.

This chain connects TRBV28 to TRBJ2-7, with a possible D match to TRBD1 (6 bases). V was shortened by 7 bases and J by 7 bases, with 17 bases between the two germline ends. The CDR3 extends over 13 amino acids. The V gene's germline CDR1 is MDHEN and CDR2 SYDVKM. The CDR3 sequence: CASTPRGIREQYF. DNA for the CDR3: TGTGCCAGCACGCCCAGGGGAATTAGGGAGCAGTACTTC.

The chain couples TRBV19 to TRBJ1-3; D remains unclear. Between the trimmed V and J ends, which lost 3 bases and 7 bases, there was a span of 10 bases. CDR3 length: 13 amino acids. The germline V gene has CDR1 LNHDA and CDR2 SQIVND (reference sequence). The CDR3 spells CASSIGSANTIYF. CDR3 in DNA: TGTGCCAGTAGTATTGGGTCGGCGAACACCATATATTTT.

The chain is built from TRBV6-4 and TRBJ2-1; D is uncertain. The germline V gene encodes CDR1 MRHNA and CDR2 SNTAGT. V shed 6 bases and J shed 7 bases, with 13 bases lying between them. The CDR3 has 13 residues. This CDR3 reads CASSASEYNEQFF. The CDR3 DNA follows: TGTGCCAGCAGCGCATCCGAATATAATGAGCAGTTCTTC.

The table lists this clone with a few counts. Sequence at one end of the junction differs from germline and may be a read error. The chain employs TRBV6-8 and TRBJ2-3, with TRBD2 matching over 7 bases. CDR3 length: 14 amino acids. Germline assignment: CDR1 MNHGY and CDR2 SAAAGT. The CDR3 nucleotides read TGTGCCATCAGTACCGGGACTAACAGAGATACGCAGTATTTT. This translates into CAISTGTNRDTQYF.

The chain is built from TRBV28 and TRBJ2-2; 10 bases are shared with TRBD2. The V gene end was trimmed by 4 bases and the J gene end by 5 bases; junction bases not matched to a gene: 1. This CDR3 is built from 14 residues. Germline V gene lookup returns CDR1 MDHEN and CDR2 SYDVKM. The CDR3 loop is CASSSSGGTGELFF. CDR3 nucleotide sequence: TGTGCCAGCAGTTCTAGCGGGGGTACCGGGGAGCTGTTTTTT.

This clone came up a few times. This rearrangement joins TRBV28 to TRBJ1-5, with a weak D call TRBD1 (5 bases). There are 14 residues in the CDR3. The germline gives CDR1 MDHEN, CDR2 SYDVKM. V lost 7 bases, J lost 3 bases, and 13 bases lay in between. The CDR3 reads CASMTALSNQPQHF. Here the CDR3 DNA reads TGTGCCAGCATGACAGCCCTGTCCAATCAGCCCCAGCATTTT. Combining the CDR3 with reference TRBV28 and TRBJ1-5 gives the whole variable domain DVKVTQSSRYLVKRTGEKVFLECVQDMDHENMFWYRQDPGLGLRLIYFSYDVKMKEKGDIPEGYSVSREKKERFSLILESASTNQTSMYLCASMTALSNQPQHFGDGTRLSIL.

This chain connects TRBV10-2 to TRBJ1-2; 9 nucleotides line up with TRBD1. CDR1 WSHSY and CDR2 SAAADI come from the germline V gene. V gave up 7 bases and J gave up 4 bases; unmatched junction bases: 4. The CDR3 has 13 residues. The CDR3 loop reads CASTPTGGYGYTF. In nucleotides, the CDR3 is TGCGCCAGCACTCCGACAGGGGGCTATGGCTACACCTTC.

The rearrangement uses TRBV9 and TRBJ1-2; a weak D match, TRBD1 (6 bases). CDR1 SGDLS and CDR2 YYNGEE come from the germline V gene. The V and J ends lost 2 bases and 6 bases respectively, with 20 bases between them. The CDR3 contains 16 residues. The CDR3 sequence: CASSVSPQGTYDGYTF. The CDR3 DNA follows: TGTGCCAGCAGCGTTTCTCCTCAGGGGACTTACGATGGCTACACCTTC.

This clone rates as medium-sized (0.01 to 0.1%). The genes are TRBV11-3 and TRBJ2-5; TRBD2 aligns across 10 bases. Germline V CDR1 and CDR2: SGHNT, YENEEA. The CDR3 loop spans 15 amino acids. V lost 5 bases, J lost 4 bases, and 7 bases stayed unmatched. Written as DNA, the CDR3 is TGTGCCAGCAGCCCGGGACTAGCGAAGTTAGAGACCCAGTACTTC. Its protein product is CASSPGLAKLETQYF.

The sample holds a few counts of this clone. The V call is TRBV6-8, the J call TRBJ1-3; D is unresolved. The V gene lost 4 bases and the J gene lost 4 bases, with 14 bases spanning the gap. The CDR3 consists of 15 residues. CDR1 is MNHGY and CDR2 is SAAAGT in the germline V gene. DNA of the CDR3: TGTGCCAGCAGTTCCTCTCTTGGGCGCGGAAACACCATATATTTT. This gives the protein CASSSSLGRGNTIYF.

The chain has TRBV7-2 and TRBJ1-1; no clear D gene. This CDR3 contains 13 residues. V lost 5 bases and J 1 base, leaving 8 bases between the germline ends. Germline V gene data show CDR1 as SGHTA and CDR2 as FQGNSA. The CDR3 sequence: CASSVDTNTEAFF. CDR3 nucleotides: TGTGCCAGCAGCGTCGACACGAACACTGAAGCTTTCTTT.

In DNA, the CDR3 is TGCGCCAGCAGCCAAGAGGGGAGCAGGCGTGCAGAGACCCAGTACTTC. Its protein product is CASSQEGSRRAETQYF. This chain links TRBV4-1 with TRBJ2-5; weak D call: TRBD2 (5 bases). Germline values: CDR1 MGHRA, CDR2 YSYEKL. The CDR3 loop spans 16 amino acids. V was cut by 0 bases and J by 4 bases, with 15 bases left in between.

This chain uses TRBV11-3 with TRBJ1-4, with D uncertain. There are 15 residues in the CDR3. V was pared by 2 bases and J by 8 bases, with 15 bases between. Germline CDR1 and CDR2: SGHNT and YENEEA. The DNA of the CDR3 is TGTGCCAGCAGCTTATCCGCCGGACTGCGGGAAAAACTGTTTTTT. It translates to CASSLSAGLREKLFF.